A single sample gave rise to the 18 T cell receptor beta chains below, sequenced in a study of shared clonotypes between healthy human individuals. Sequencing was performed with immunoSEQ multiplex PCR; in TCRdb, only in-frame clones are kept and a portion is missing. The table records 550,000 to 600,000 clones, around 78% of them present only once. The sequenced sample consisted of PBMCs. These receptors were obtained from a woman aged 40 to 55 in good health. Some clones in this sample may be carry-over from other donors' samples.

The chain is built from TRBV30 and TRBJ2-7; D might be TRBD2 (7 bases). Between the trimmed V and J ends, which lost 7 bases and 3 bases, there was a span of 10 bases. Looked up from germline, CDR1 is GTSNPN and CDR2 is SVGIG (reference sequence). The CDR3 totals 11 residues. CDR3 sequence (DNA): TGTGCCTTTAGGGGGGGCTACGAGCAGTACTTC. Residues: CAFRGGYEQYF.

Points on this clone: Since no conserved phenylalanine or tryptophan closes the CDR3, a read error is the likely cause. Because the CDR3's place on the DNA is in doubt, the DNA is left out and the CDR3 is given as listed by TCRdb. The genes are TRBV27 and TRBJ1-1; the table's D call of TRBD1 was not tested on the DNA. CDR1 is MNHEY and CDR2 is SMNVEV in the germline V gene (reference sequence). The CDR3 has 12 residues if both end residues are counted. The CDR3 protein is CASSCGTGGTQA.

The chain recombines TRBV30 with TRBJ2-7, with a possible D match to TRBD2 (6 bases). The CDR3 length is 12 residues. V was cut by 8 bases and J by 6 bases, with 17 bases left in between. The germline CDR1 and CDR2 sequences are GTSNPN and SVGIG (reference sequence). CDR3 bases: TGTGCCGCCCCGGGGGATCGGGGCGAGCAGTACTTC. The encoded protein is CAAPGDRGEQYF.

A remark on this clone: The junction differs from germline at one of its ends, possibly a read error. The rearrangement joins TRBV25-1 to TRBJ2-3; weak D call: TRBD2 (6 bases). The CDR3 is 17 residues long. Germline values: CDR1 MGHDK, CDR2 SYGVNS. The CDR3 sequence: CASSEAYDSGFTGTQYF. The CDR3, as DNA: TGTGCCAGCAGTGAAGCATATGATAGCGGATTCACAGGTACGCAGTATTTT.

V gene TRBV5-1 combines with J gene TRBJ2-3; 10 bases are a match to TRBD2. Germline CDR1 SGHRS, CDR2 YFSETQ. The trim removed 5 bases at V and 6 bases at J, leaving 12 bases unmatched. The CDR3 totals 16 residues. DNA of the CDR3: TGCGCCAGCAGTTGGGGACTAGCGAGAGGTGACGATACGCAGTATTTT. Its protein is CASSWGLARGDDTQYF.

This clone was detected once. CDR3 nucleotide sequence: TGTGCCAGCGGGACTAGCGGGCAGGGTCTCTCCTACGAGCAGTACTTC. Amino acids: CASGTSGQGLSYEQYF. This chain links TRBV2 with TRBJ2-7; TRBD2 aligns across 12 bases. Trimming at V came to 8 bases and at J to 0 bases, leaving 8 bases not matched to a gene. The CDR3 is made up of 16 amino acids. The V gene's germline CDR1 is SNHLY and CDR2 FYNNEI.

This clone was detected only a few times. The chain links TRBV5-1 to TRBJ1-2, with D perhaps TRBD1 (5 bases). With 4 bases removed from V and 8 bases from J, the gap between germline ends came to 24 bases. Looked up from germline, CDR1 is SGHRS and CDR2 is YFSETQ. CDR3 size: 16 residues. The CDR3 reads CASSPGTAQVAEGYTF. In nucleotides, the CDR3 is TGCGCCAGCAGCCCGGGGACCGCTCAAGTGGCTGAGGGCTACACCTTC.

The rearrangement links TRBV6-4 to TRBJ2-1; TRBD2 agrees at 7 bases. In germline, CDR1 is MRHNA, CDR2 SNTAGT. The trim removed 3 bases at V and 5 bases at J, leaving 1 base unmatched. CDR3 length: 13 amino acids. The CDR3 sequence is CASSEREHNEQFF. CDR3 in DNA: TGTGCCAGCAGTGAGCGGGAGCACAATGAGCAGTTCTTC.

The gene calls are TRBV16 and TRBJ1-2; TRBD1 might be the D (6 bases). CDR3 length: 12 residues. Trimming left V 4 bases short and J 8 bases short, with 11 bases between. CDR1 and CDR2 (germline): KGHSY, FQNENV. CDR3 loop: CASSLRGFGYTF. The CDR3 region has the DNA TGTGCCAGCAGCCTCAGGGGTTTCGGCTACACCTTC.

The CDR3 here is CASSLALVAASTDTQYF. CDR3 in DNA: TGTGCCAGCAGCTTAGCGCTAGTAGCAGCTAGCACAGATACGCAGTATTTT. The J gene is TRBJ2-3, the V gene TRBV11-1; no definite D call. Trimming stripped 0 bases from V and 0 bases from J, with 13 bases between. The CDR3 sequence is 17 residues long. Germline V gene lookup returns CDR1 SGHAT and CDR2 FQDESV (reference sequence).

There are many counts of this clone. The rearrangement uses TRBV11-2 and TRBJ2-1; TRBD2 matches 7 bases. The CDR3 length is 15 residues. The trim removed 1 base at V and 3 bases at J, leaving 3 bases unmatched. Germline CDR1 is SGHAT and CDR2 is FQNNGV. The CDR3 nucleotides read TGTGCCAGCAGCTTAGCCCCGGGGGGCTACAATGAGCAGTTCTTC. This gives the protein CASSLAPGGYNEQFF.

The chain uses TRBV5-1 and TRBJ2-3; 7 nucleotides align to TRBD2. J gave up 0 bases and V 3 bases, and 7 bases lay outside the gene matches. Germline loops: CDR1 SGHRS, CDR2 YFSETQ. This CDR3 contains 16 residues. CDR3 in DNA: TGCGCCAGCAGCTGGGGAGGGCTGGGGAGCACAGATACGCAGTATTTT. Protein sequence: CASSWGGLGSTDTQYF. Combining the CDR3 with reference TRBV5-1 and TRBJ2-3 gives the whole variable domain KAGVTQTPRYLIKTRGQQVTLSCSPISGHRSVSWYQQTPGQGLQFLFEYFSETQRNKGNFPGRFSGRQFSNSRSEMNVSTLELGDSALYLCASSWGGLGSTDTQYFGPGTRLTVL.

This rearrangement joins TRBV14 to TRBJ2-7, with D possibly TRBD2 on 7 matching bases. V dropped 1 base and J dropped 5 bases, with 12 bases sitting between them. Per the germline V gene, CDR1 is SGHDN and CDR2 is FVKESK. CDR3 size: 14 residues. The CDR3 bases are TGTGCCAGCAGCCAAGGAGGGGGGGTCAACGAGCAGTACTTC. It yields the protein CASSQGGGVNEQYF. Together with reference TRBV14 and TRBJ2-7, the CDR3 gives the full variable domain: EAGVTQFPSHSVIEKGQTVTLRCDPISGHDNLYWYRRVMGKEIKFLLHFVKESKQDESGMPNNRFLAERTGGTYSTLKVQPAELEDSGVYFCASSQGGGVNEQYFGPGTRLTVT.

The chain recombines TRBV10-1 with TRBJ2-1, with 9 bases matching TRBD2. The CDR3 totals 17 residues. Germline V lookup: CDR1 WNHNN, CDR2 SYGVQD (reference sequence). V shed 0 bases and J 4 bases; nucleotides not matched to a gene: 7. The CDR3 DNA follows: TGCGCCAGCAGTGAGTCGACTGGACTAGCGATTTACAATGAGCAGTTCTTC. Residues: CASSESTGLAIYNEQFF.

The gene calls are TRBV7-2 and TRBJ2-2; D is unresolved. CDR3 length: 15 residues. Germline CDR1 reads SGHTA; CDR2 reads FQGNSA. V lost 2 bases to trimming and J lost 7 bases, with 14 bases between them. CDR3 DNA sequence: TGTGCCAGCAGCTTACGACTCGGGTCGGGCGGGGAGCTGTTTTTT. Translated, it gives CASSLRLGSGGELFF.

V gene TRBV5-1 combines with J gene TRBJ1-4; the D gene is possibly TRBD1 (5 bases). The CDR3 has 16 amino acids. CDR1 and CDR2 from the germline V gene are SGHRS and YFSETQ. V lost 3 bases, J lost 1 base, and 13 bases lay in between. The DNA for the CDR3 is TGCGCCAGCAGCTCCCATTCAGGGATAACTAATGAAAAACTGTTTTTT. This encodes CASSSHSGITNEKLFF.

In regard to this clone: A much larger clonotype is one base distant, so this may be a read error. The V call is TRBV29-1, the J call TRBJ2-1; 12 positions match TRBD2. With 2 bases clipped from V and 3 bases from J, the junction kept 8 bases outside the gene matches. CDR1 and CDR2 (germline): SQVTM, ANQGSEA. This CDR3 region has 17 residues. CDR3: CSVELGRLAGVYNEQFF. The CDR3 DNA is TGCAGCGTTGAATTGGGGAGACTAGCGGGAGTCTACAATGAGCAGTTCTTC.

V is TRBV4-2 and J is TRBJ2-7, with 9 bases matching TRBD2. After removal of 0 bases from V and 2 bases from J, the junction contained 8 bases not matched to a gene. This CDR3 region has 17 residues. Germline V CDR1 and CDR2: LGHNA, YNFKEQ. The CDR3 sequence is CASSQDISGGLTYEQYF. The CDR3 DNA sequence: TGTGCCAGCAGCCAAGATATAAGCGGGGGGTTAACCTACGAGCAGTACTTC.